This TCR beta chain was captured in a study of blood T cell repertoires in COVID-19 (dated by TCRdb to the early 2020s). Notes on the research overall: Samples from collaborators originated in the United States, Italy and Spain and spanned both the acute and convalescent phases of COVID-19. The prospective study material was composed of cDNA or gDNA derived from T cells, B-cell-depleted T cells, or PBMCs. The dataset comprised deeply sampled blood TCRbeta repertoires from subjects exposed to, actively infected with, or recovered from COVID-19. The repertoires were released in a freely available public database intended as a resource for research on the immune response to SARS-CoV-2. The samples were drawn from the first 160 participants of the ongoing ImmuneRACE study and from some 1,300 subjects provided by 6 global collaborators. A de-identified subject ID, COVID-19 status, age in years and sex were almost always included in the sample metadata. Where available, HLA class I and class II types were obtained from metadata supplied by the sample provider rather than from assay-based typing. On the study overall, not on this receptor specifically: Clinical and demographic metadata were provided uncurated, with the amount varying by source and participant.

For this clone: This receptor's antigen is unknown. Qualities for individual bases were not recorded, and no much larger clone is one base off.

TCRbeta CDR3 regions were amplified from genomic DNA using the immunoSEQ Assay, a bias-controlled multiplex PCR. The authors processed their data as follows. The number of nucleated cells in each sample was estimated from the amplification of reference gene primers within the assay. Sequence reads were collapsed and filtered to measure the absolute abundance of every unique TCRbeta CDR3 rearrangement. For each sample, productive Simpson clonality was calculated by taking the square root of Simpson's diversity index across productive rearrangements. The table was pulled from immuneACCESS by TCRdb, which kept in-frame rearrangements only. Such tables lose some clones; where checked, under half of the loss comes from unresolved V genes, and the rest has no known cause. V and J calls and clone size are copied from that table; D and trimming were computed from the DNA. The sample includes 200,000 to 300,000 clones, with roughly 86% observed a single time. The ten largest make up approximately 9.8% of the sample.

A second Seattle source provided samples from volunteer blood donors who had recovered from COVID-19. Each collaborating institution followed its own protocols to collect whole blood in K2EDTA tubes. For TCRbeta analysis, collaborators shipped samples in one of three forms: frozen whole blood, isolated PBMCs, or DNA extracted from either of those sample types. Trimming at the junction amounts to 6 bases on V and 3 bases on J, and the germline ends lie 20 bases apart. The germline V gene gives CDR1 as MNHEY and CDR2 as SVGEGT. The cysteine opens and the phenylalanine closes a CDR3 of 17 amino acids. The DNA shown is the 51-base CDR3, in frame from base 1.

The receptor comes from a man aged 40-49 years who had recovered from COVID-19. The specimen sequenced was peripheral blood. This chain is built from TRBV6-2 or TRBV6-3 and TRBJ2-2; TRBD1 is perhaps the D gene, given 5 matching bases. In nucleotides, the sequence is TGTGCCAGCAGCGGTCGTGGACCAGGGTTGGACACCGGGGAGCTGTTTTTT. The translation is CASSGRGPGLDTGELFF.